This TCR beta chain was sequenced in a study of cytomegalovirus exposure and HLA in healthy donors. Study-level information: There were 85 million or so unique TCRs (from HLA-typed donors) in an early data release.

Trimming cost V 0 bases and J 0 bases; bases outside gene matches: 6. The CDR3 extends over 17 amino acids. Per germline, CDR1 LGHNA and CDR2 YSLEER. Note on this clone: Its antigen is undetermined.

Whole-study results and caveats: Presence/absence analyses supposed approximately even sequencing depth among donors. A later analysis associated 16,951 TCR beta sequences with HLA alleles at a 0.05 false discovery rate.

In the PCR, 60 Vbeta and 13 Jbeta primers were used. Only in-frame clones appear in the TCRdb table, and some are missing; sequencing was by immunoSEQ multiplex PCR. The sample includes over 90,000 clones, around two thirds seen only once; the top ten take less than 3.5%. The sample consisted of PBMCs. The V call is TRBV4-3, the J call TRBJ2-3; 7 bases fit TRBD2. This TCR was sampled from a woman in her forties or fifties in good health and CMV-seronegative. In DNA form, the CDR3 reads TGCGCCAGCAGCCAAGATTCTAGCGGCTCTAGCACAGATACGCAGTATTTT. It codes for CASSQDSSGSSTDTQYF.